This TCR beta chain was sequenced in a study of blood T cell repertoires in COVID-19 (TCRdb year 2020). Background on the whole study: Samples covering the acute and convalescent phases of COVID-19 were provided by collaborators in the United States, Italy and Spain. The repertoires were made available in a free public database intended to serve as a resource for research on the immune response to SARS-CoV-2. Where available, HLA class I and class II types were taken from metadata supplied by the sample provider and were not determined by assay-based typing. The samples were drawn from the first 160 participants of the ongoing ImmuneRACE study and from 1,254 subjects provided by 6 global collaborators. The material from the prospective study consisted of cDNA or gDNA derived from T cells, B-cell-depleted T cells, or PBMCs. The dataset comprised deeply sampled blood TCRbeta repertoires from subjects exposed to, actively infected with, or recovered from COVID-19. A de-identified subject ID, COVID-19 status, age in years and sex were almost always included in the sample metadata.

TCRbeta CDR3 regions were amplified from genomic DNA using the immunoSEQ Assay, a bias-controlled multiplex PCR. As for the original processing: Nucleated cell counts per sample were estimated from amplification of reference gene primers within the assay. Sequence reads were collapsed and filtered to measure the absolute abundance of every unique TCRbeta CDR3 rearrangement. For each sample, productive Simpson clonality was calculated as the square root of Simpson's diversity index across productive rearrangements. The table was pulled from immuneACCESS by TCRdb, which kept in-frame rearrangements only. Such tables lose some clones; where checked, under half of the loss comes from unresolved V genes, and the rest has no known cause. That table is the source of V, J and clone size, and D and trimming were worked out from the DNA. This sample lists more than 70,000 clones; roughly three quarters were detected once. The top ten constitute 24% of the sample.

Summary of the overall study and its limitations: How much clinical and demographic metadata was included differed by source and by participant, and the metadata was provided uncurated.

From V the trimming removes 4 bases and from J it removes 4 bases, while the gene matches leave 6 bases of the junction unaccounted for. Measured from the cysteine to the phenylalanine, the CDR3 is 15 residues long. The DNA shown is the 45-base CDR3, in frame from base 1. The CDR1 and CDR2 encoded by the germline V gene (reference sequence) are SEHNR and FQNEAQ. Whole blood was collected in K2EDTA tubes by collaborating institutions according to the institutions' own protocols. Collaborator samples were shipped for TCRbeta analysis as frozen whole blood, isolated PBMCs, or DNA extracted from either sample type. This clone has only a few counts. Its antigen is currently not known. No per-base quality is available; no much larger clone lies one base away.

Material: peripheral blood. This TCR came from a human donor in a cohort sampled during active COVID-19. Here the chain combines TRBV7-9 and TRBJ2-2; 7 bases in the middle match TRBD2. CDR3 reads: CASSWSSGVTGELFF. In nucleotides, the sequence is TGTGCCAGCAGCTGGTCTAGCGGTGTCACCGGGGAGCTGTTTTTT.